The 21 T cell receptor beta chains in this list originate from one sample, sequenced in a study of cytomegalovirus exposure and HLA in healthy donors. 13 Jbeta primers and 60 Vbeta primers were used for the PCR. Only in-frame clones appear in the TCRdb table, and some are missing; sequencing was by immunoSEQ multiplex PCR. The table includes about 140,000 clones, 80% detected once. Sequenced input: PBMCs. The receptors derive from a male donor in good health and CMV-seronegative.

The J gene is TRBJ2-1, the V gene TRBV7-3; D call uncertain. Germline V gene lookup returns CDR1 SGHTA and CDR2 FQGTGA. This CDR3 contains 14 residues. The V end was cut by 5 bases, the J end by 9 bases, with 17 bases between. CDR3 DNA: TGTGCCAGCAGCCCCCATCTCACCGGCGGTGAGCAGTTCTTC. Translation: CASSPHLTGGEQFF. Together with reference TRBV7-3 and TRBJ2-1, the CDR3 gives the full variable domain: GAGVSQTPSNKVTEKGKYVELRCDPISGHTALYWYRQSLGQGPEFLIYFQGTGAADDSGLPNDRFFAVRPEGSVSTLKIQRTERGDSAVYLCASSPHLTGGEQFFGPGTRLTVL.

Only a few counts were recorded for this clone. The chain links TRBV5-4 to TRBJ1-4, with D maybe TRBD1 (6 bases). Germline CDR1 SGHNT, CDR2 YYREEE (reference sequence). The V gene lost 4 bases and the J gene lost 5 bases, with 12 bases spanning the gap. CDR3 length equals 14 residues. Here the CDR3 DNA reads TGTGCCAGCAGCGGGGGGGCGAGAAATGAAAAACTGTTTTTT. Protein product: CASSGGARNEKLFF. The full variable domain, its missing parts supplied by reference TRBV5-4 and TRBJ1-4, is ETGVTQSPTHLIKTRGQQVTLRCSSQSGHNTVSWYQQALGQGPQFIFQYYREEENGRGNFPPRFSGLQFPNYSSELNVNALELDDSALYLCASSGGARNEKLFFGSGTQLSVL.

This sequence joins TRBV29-1 and TRBJ1-4; D unclear. CDR1 SQVTM and CDR2 ANQGSEA come from the germline V gene. The ends were cut back, 7 bases at V and 5 bases at J, with 8 bases in the middle. The CDR3 totals 11 residues. The CDR3 is CSGERNEKLFF. CDR3 sequence (DNA): TGCAGCGGTGAGCGGAATGAAAAACTGTTTTTT.

The V and J genes are TRBV10-3 and TRBJ1-6; D uncertain. The CDR3 is made up of 14 amino acids. V was clipped by 4 bases and J by 7 bases, with 11 bases between them. Germline lookup yields CDR1 ENHRY and CDR2 SYGVKD. The CDR3 here is CAISADTRNSPLHF. The CDR3 DNA reads as TGTGCCATCAGTGCCGACACTAGGAATTCACCCCTCCACTTT.

The CDR3 spells CASSADRGYGYTF. In DNA, the CDR3 is TGTGCCAGCAGCGCGGACAGGGGCTATGGCTACACCTTC. V gene TRBV11-2 combines with J gene TRBJ1-2, with TRBD1 matching 9 bases. The CDR3 has 13 residues. Per germline, CDR1 SGHAT and CDR2 FQNNGV. The V gene end was trimmed by 5 bases and the J gene end by 4 bases; junction bases not matched to a gene: 2.

The chain uses TRBV19 and TRBJ1-2, with a weak D call TRBD1 (5 bases). Germline CDR1 LNHDA, CDR2 SQIVND (reference sequence). CDR3 length: 13 residues. V gave up 1 base and J gave up 4 bases, with 7 bases separating them. CDR3: CASSIGDSYGYTF. In nucleotides, the CDR3 is TGTGCCAGTAGTATAGGTGACAGCTATGGCTACACCTTC.

This clone was seen more than once but under ten times. The chain combines TRBV7-2 with TRBJ2-1; maybe TRBD1 (6 bases). The length of the CDR3 is 12 residues. From germline, CDR1 is SGHTA and CDR2 FQGNSA. V lost 4 bases and J 12 bases, leaving 13 bases between the germline ends. CDR3 in DNA: TGTGCCAGCAGCTCCCTGGGGGCGGGGCAGTTCTTC. Protein sequence: CASSSLGAGQFF.

Only one count was recorded for this clone. This chain uses TRBV7-9 with TRBJ1-2, with 11 bases aligning to TRBD1. Germline assignment: CDR1 SEHNR and CDR2 FQNEAQ (reference sequence). The CDR3 runs 16 residues. V was pared by 5 bases and J by 4 bases, with 9 bases of the junction left unmatched. This CDR3 is CASSPPGTGGGYGYTF. CDR3 coding DNA: TGTGCCAGCAGCCCACCCGGGACAGGGGGAGGCTATGGCTACACCTTC. The whole variable domain, filled in from reference TRBV7-9 and TRBJ1-2, reads DTGVSQNPRHKITKRGQNVTFRCDPISEHNRLYWYRQTLGQGPEFLTYFQNEAQLEKSRLLSDRFSAERPKGSFSTLEIQRTEQGDSAMYLCASSPPGTGGGYGYTFGSGTRLTVV.

V and J are TRBV11-2 and TRBJ1-3, with a possible D match to TRBD1 (5 bases). CDR1 is SGHAT, CDR2 FQNNGV, per germline. The length of the CDR3 is 15 residues. V was shortened by 2 bases and J by 2 bases, with 10 bases between the two germline ends. CDR3 region: CASSLWGEAGNTIYF. DNA for the CDR3: TGTGCCAGCAGCTTATGGGGGGAAGCTGGAAACACCATATATTTT.

The chain combines TRBV2 with TRBJ2-1, with 12 bases matching TRBD2. CDR3 size: 14 residues. J lost 7 bases, V lost 6 bases, and 4 bases had no gene match. CDR1 is SNHLY, CDR2 FYNNEI, per germline. The CDR3 here is CASSRTSGVNEQFF. The CDR3 DNA reads TGTGCCAGCAGCCGGACTAGCGGGGTAAATGAGCAGTTCTTC.

V and J are TRBV7-2 and TRBJ1-1, with D perhaps matching TRBD1 (6 bases). The CDR3 contains 12 residues. Germline CDR1 is SGHTA and CDR2 is FQGNSA. The V end lost 3 bases, the J end lost 7 bases, and 9 bases lay between the germline ends. CDR3 sequence: CASSFGQNEAFF. CDR3 bases: TGTGCCAGCAGCTTCGGACAGAATGAAGCTTTCTTT. The variable domain in full, completed from reference TRBV7-2 and TRBJ1-1, reads GAGVSQSPSNKVTEKGKDVELRCDPISGHTALYWYRQSLGQGLEFLIYFQGNSAPDKSGLPSDRFSAERTGGSVSTLTIQRTQQEDSAVYLCASSFGQNEAFFGQGTRLTVV.

The rearrangement joins TRBV7-9 to TRBJ2-5, with 11 positions matching TRBD1. Per germline, CDR1 SEHNR and CDR2 FQNEAQ (reference sequence). This CDR3 contains 14 residues. The V segment lost 6 bases and the J segment 5 bases; nucleotides outside the gene matches: 5. Written as DNA, the CDR3 is TGTGCCAGCAGGGACAGGGGGCGCCCGGAGACCCAGTACTTC. It is translated as CASRDRGRPETQYF.

The V call is TRBV28, the J call TRBJ1-2; D remains unclear. V lost 1 base and J lost 7, with 19 bases in between. Germline V gene data show CDR1 as MDHEN and CDR2 as SYDVKM. The CDR3 extends over 16 amino acids. The CDR3: CASSLLVLGSDVGYTF. CDR3 DNA: TGTGCCAGCAGTTTATTAGTACTCGGGTCAGACGTTGGCTACACCTTC.

The chain is built from TRBV19 and TRBJ1-1, with a tentative D call TRBD1 (5 bases). CDR3 length: 12 amino acids. Germline V gene data show CDR1 as LNHDA and CDR2 as SQIVND (reference sequence). V lost 7 bases, J lost 3 bases, and 9 bases lay in between. As DNA, the CDR3 is TGTGCCAGTACAGACAGCTACACTGAAGCTTTCTTT. It codes for CASTDSYTEAFF.

V usage is TRBV5-1 and J usage is TRBJ1-2; 10 bases map to TRBD1. Germline CDR1 reads SGHRS; CDR2 reads YFSETQ. The ends lost 0 bases at V and 8 bases at J; junction bases unmatched: 1. The CDR3 totals 13 residues. CDR3 sequence reads: CASSLGTGGGYTF. The CDR3 region has the DNA TGCGCCAGCAGCTTGGGGACAGGGGGAGGCTACACCTTC.

This clone turned up a few times. The chain combines TRBV10-3 with TRBJ2-1, with D perhaps matching TRBD1 (6 bases). The CDR3 extends over 13 amino acids. Germline V gene lookup returns CDR1 ENHRY and CDR2 SYGVKD. Trimming removed 5 bases from V and 3 bases from J, with 8 bases in between. The CDR3 is CAISQQGYNEQFF. CDR3 DNA sequence: TGTGCCATCAGTCAACAGGGCTACAATGAGCAGTTCTTC.

The rearrangement uses TRBV7-2 and TRBJ2-7; TRBD1 matches 8 bases. J gave up 5 bases and V 3 bases, and 12 bases lay outside the gene matches. Germline V gene data show CDR1 as SGHTA and CDR2 as FQGNSA. This CDR3 spans 16 amino acids. CDR3 bases: TGTGCCAGCAGCTTTTTCGTGAGGGACAGGCCCGACGAGCAGTACTTC. Its protein product is CASSFFVRDRPDEQYF.

This chain connects TRBV4-2 to TRBJ1-4; D call uncertain. The CDR3 consists of 15 residues. Germline CDR1 and CDR2: LGHNA and YNFKEQ. Trimming took 1 base from V and 6 from J, leaving 12 bases between them. CDR3 coding DNA: TGTGCCAGCAGCCAAGTACCCTATTTTGATGAAAAACTGTTTTTT. Protein sequence: CASSQVPYFDEKLFF.

This clone has only a few counts. The V call is TRBV7-2, the J call TRBJ2-3; TRBD2 matches at 7 bases. Germline loops: CDR1 SGHTA, CDR2 FQGNSA. The CDR3 length is 15 residues. The trim removed 2 bases at V and 2 bases at J, leaving 4 bases unmatched. The CDR3 reads CASSLRAGATDTQYF. The CDR3 DNA follows: TGTGCCAGCAGCTTACGGGCGGGAGCCACAGATACGCAGTATTTT.

This clone was observed a few times. The chain is built from TRBV10-2 and TRBJ1-2, with no clear D. The CDR3 has 14 residues. The V gene's germline CDR1 is WSHSY and CDR2 SAAADI. Trimming took off 6 bases at V and 4 bases at J, with 15 bases between the two ends. CDR3 protein: CASRSSLQRYGYTF. In DNA, the CDR3 is TGCGCCAGCAGGAGTTCCCTCCAGCGCTATGGCTACACCTTC.

This clone was picked up a small number of times. The J gene is TRBJ1-2, the V gene TRBV5-1; D might be TRBD1 (6 bases). Germline V gives CDR1 SGHRS, CDR2 YFSETQ. The CDR3 sequence is 13 residues long. The V end was cut by 4 bases, the J end by 3 bases, with 10 bases between. The CDR3 sequence: CASSPDRYYGYTF. CDR3 coding DNA: TGCGCCAGCAGCCCCGACAGGTACTATGGCTACACCTTC. The full variable domain, rest sourced from reference TRBV5-1 and TRBJ1-2, is KAGVTQTPRYLIKTRGQQVTLSCSPISGHRSVSWYQQTPGQGLQFLFEYFSETQRNKGNFPGRFSGRQFSNSRSEMNVSTLELGDSALYLCASSPDRYYGYTFGSGTRLTVV.